This T cell receptor beta chain was documented in a study of regulatory T cells in long-lasting Graves disease. Study-wide results and caveats: Study was limited to peripheral blood, excluding thyroid tissue.

The time point denotes: persistent/refractory GD, antithyroid drugs over 5 years with positive TRAb. With RNA extracted from PBMCs as input, the TCR library was made. From germline, CDR1 is SQVTM and CDR2 ANQGSEA. The CDR3 extends over 14 amino acids. Deletions cut 5 bases from V and 5 bases from J, with 18 bases between. Comments on this clonotype: As yet, its antigen is unknown.

Libraries of TCR beta came from iRepertoire HTBI primers plus Arm-PCR of CDR3 regions. TCRdb reanalysed the multiplex PCR reads using MiXCR and keeps one entry per CDR3 protein. The sample holds a few hundred thousand distinct CDR3 sequences, roughly 20% seen once. The chain joins TRBV29-1 to TRBJ1-1, with D unclear. The starting material was peripheral blood mononuclear cells (PBMCs), obtained when the disease was refractory, from a patient treated with antithyroid drugs. This TCR was recovered from a woman between 35 and 50 years old with Graves disease. The CDR3 reads CSVPSSAMDTEAFF. The CDR3 coding sequence is TGCAGCGTTCCTTCGTCGGCAATGGATACTGAAGCTTTCTTT.